The entry below describes one TCR beta chain. Its antigen remains unknown. TCRdb re-derived calls from the reads in MiXCR, one entry per CDR3 protein. Seen here are about 260,000 distinct CDR3 sequences, roughly 15% observed once, and the top ten hold roughly 8.9%. This record comes from a study of T cell repertoires in cytomegalovirus infection. About the study: Both CMV infection and a matching HLA type were indicated by public TCR beta signatures. Study-wide results and caveats: Identification of carriers of CMV plus the relevant HLA was performed using cumulative public TCR beta family frequency. HLA-C-restricted, CMV-specific TCR beta clonotypes were dominant ex vivo.

Germline values: CDR1 SGHTA, CDR2 FQGNSA. Trimming at V came to 8 bases and at J to 5 bases, leaving 5 bases not matched to a gene. This CDR3 is built from 13 residues. Sequencing used PBMCs. The clonotype originates from a human donor in good health (CMV status not recorded). Some clones in this sample may be carry-over from other donors' samples. The V call is TRBV7-2, the J call TRBJ2-2; 7 nucleotides align to TRBD2. The CDR3 nucleotides read TGTGCCAGCCAAGGAGCGGGAACCGGGGAGCTGTTTTTT. Protein: CASQGAGTGELFF.